What follows are 4 T cell receptor beta chains derived from one specimen sequenced in a study of human T cells and chemical hapten exposure. The time point is: pre-sensitization, week 0. Treatment specified: therapeutic diphenylcyclopropenone sensitization with weekly scalp DPC. TCRdb called the RACE reads again in MiXCR, with one record for every CDR3 protein. The sample comprises some 330,000 distinct CDR3 sequences, around 5.5% of which are singletons, and approximately 8.2% rests with the top ten. The sequencing here drew on whole blood, taken in connection with sensitization to the hapten diphenylcyclopropenone (DPC). These receptors were obtained from a woman under 30 with alopecia areata. Some clones in this sample may be carry-over from other donors' samples.

This clonotype occurred many times. V is TRBV29-1 and J is TRBJ2-2; D may be TRBD1 or TRBD2 (6 bases each). The V end was cut by 5 bases, the J end by 1 base, with 14 bases between. CDR3 length: 15 residues. Germline V lookup: CDR1 SQVTM, CDR2 ANQGSEA. CDR3 in DNA: TGCAGCGTTCACCGGGGGCCCCTGAACACCGGGGAGCTGTTTTTT. Residues: CSVHRGPLNTGELFF.

V is TRBV4-2 and J is TRBJ2-7; 8 nucleotides line up with TRBD1. Unmatched junction bases numbered 10, after V lost 0 bases and J lost 6 bases. The CDR3 spans 16 residues. Per germline, CDR1 LGHNA and CDR2 YNFKEQ. The CDR3 DNA reads TGTGCCAGCAGCCAAGAGGGCACAGGGGGTTATGGCGAGCAGTACTTC. It encodes CASSQEGTGGYGEQYF.

The genes are TRBV7-2 and TRBJ2-3; 7 bases are a match to TRBD2. Germline values: CDR1 SGHTA, CDR2 FQGNSA. The J segment lost 1 base and the V segment lost 6 bases, leaving 7 bases of the junction unmatched. The CDR3 sequence is 15 residues long. The CDR3 region has the DNA TGTGCCAGCAGGGTTAGCGGGTCACGCACAGATACGCAGTATTTT. Its protein is CASRVSGSRTDTQYF. Filled out from reference TRBV7-2 and TRBJ2-3, the complete variable domain reads GAGVSQSPSNKVTEKGKDVELRCDPISGHTALYWYRQSLGQGLEFLIYFQGNSAPDKSGLPSDRFSAERTGGSVSTLTIQRTQQEDSAVYLCASRVSGSRTDTQYFGPGTRLTVL.

The chain combines TRBV5-1 with TRBJ1-2; D is undetermined. Germline lookup yields CDR1 SGHRS and CDR2 YFSETQ. CDR3 length: 15 residues. Trimming took off 0 bases at V and 3 bases at J, with 12 bases between the two ends. The DNA for the CDR3 is TGCGCCAGCAGCTTGGGACCCATTTCTGACTATGGCTACACCTTC. Amino acid sequence: CASSLGPISDYGYTF. Drawing the rest from reference TRBV5-1 and TRBJ1-2, the complete variable domain is KAGVTQTPRYLIKTRGQQVTLSCSPISGHRSVSWYQQTPGQGLQFLFEYFSETQRNKGNFPGRFSGRQFSNSRSEMNVSTLELGDSALYLCASSLGPISDYGYTFGSGTRLTVV.